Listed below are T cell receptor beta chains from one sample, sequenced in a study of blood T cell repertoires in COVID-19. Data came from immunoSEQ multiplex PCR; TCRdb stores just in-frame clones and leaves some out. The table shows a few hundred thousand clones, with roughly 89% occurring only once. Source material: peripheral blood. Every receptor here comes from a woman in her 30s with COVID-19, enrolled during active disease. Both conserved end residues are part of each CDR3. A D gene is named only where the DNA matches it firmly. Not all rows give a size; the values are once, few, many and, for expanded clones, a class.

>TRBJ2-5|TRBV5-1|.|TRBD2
TGCGCCAGCAGCCGGGGGGAACAAGAGACCCAGTACTTC
CASSRGEQETQYF
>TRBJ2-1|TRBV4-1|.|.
TGCGCCAGCAGCCCTGAATGGGGACTCTACAATGAGCAGTTCTTC
CASSPEWGLYNEQFF
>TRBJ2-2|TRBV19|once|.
TGTGCCAGTAGTATAATCTTTGCGAGCGGTAACACCGGGGAGCTGTTTTTT
CASSIIFASGNTGELFF
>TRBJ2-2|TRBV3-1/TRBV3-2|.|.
TGTGCCAGCAGCCAAGCACCCACGGAGGCCGGGGAGCTGTTTTTT
CASSQAPTEAGELFF
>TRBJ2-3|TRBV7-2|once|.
TGTGCCAGCAGCTTTACTGATACGCAGTATTTT
CASSFTDTQYF
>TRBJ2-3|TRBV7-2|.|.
TGTGCCAGCAGCCCCCGGGGAGGGGGGGGCACAGATACGCAGTATTTT
CASSPRGGGGTDTQYF
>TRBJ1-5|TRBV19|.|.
TGTGCCAGTGGATACAGGCCCCAGCATTTT
CASGYRPQHF
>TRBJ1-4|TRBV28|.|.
TGTGCCAGCAGTTGGGGCGATGAAAAACTGTTTTTT
CASSWGDEKLFF
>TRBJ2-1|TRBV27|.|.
TGTGCCAGCAGTCCCCGGAGGGCCAATGAGCAGTTCTTC
CASSPRRANEQFF
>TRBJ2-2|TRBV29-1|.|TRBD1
TGCAGCGTTGAAGACAGGGGGCGCGTCGGGGAGCTGTTTTTT
CSVEDRGRVGELFF
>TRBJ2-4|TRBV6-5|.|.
TGTGCCAGCAGTTACGACAGGCTTAAAAACATTCAGTACTTC
CASSYDRLKNIQYF
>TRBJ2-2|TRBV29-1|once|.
TGCAGCGTTGAGGGGGGGAACACCGGGGAGCTGTTTTTT
CSVEGGNTGELFF
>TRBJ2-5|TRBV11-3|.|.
TGTGCCAGCAGCTGGGGGGGCGGAAAACAAGAGACCCAGTACTTC
CASSWGGGKQETQYF
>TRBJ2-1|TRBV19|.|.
TGTGCCAGTAGTATCGCCTTGACTCGGGGCTACAATGAGCAGTTCTTC
CASSIALTRGYNEQFF
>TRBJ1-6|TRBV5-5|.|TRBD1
TGTGCCAGCAGCTTACTCGGACAGGGTTATGATTCACCCCTCCACTTT
CASSLLGQGYDSPLHF
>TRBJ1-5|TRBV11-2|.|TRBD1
TGTGCCAGCAGCCGCGACAGGGGGCTTAATCAGCCCCAGCATTTT
CASSRDRGLNQPQHF
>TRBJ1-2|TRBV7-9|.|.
TGTGCCAGCAGCTATGGGGCAGAGACTAACTATGGCTACACCTTC
CASSYGAETNYGYTF
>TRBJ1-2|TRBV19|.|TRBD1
TGTGCCAGTAGTAGAGACAGGGGTCCCACTAACTATGGCTACACCTTC
CASSRDRGPTNYGYTF
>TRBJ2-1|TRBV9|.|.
TGTGCCAGCAGCTCCCGGGAGGGGGCGCCCAATGAGCAGTTCTTC
CASSSREGAPNEQFF
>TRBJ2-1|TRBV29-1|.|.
TGCAGCTGGGGGGACGGCTACAATGAGCAGTTCTTC
CSWGDGYNEQFF
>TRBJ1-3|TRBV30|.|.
TGTGCCTGGAGTCGGGGGGCTACTGGAAACACCATATATTTT
CAWSRGATGNTIYF
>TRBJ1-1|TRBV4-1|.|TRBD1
TGCGCCAGCAGCCTATCGACAGGGGGAGTAACTGAAGCTTTCTTT
CASSLSTGGVTEAFF
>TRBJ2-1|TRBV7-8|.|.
TGTGCCAGCAGCCCCGAGGTTACTTACAATGAGCAGTTCTTC
CASSPEVTYNEQFF
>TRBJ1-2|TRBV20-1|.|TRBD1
TGCAGCGTGGACAGGGAGGGTGGCTACACCTTC
CSVDREGGYTF
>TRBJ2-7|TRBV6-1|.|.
TGTGCCAGCAGTGATTTCACAGGGTGGGGCAACTACGAGCAGTACTTC
CASSDFTGWGNYEQYF
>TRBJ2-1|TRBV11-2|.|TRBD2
TGTGCCAGCAGCTATAGGGTAGCGGGGGGCTACAATGAGCAGTTCTTC
CASSYRVAGGYNEQFF
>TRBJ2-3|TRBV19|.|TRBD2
TGTGCCAGTAGTATAGGAAGCCAGCGGGGGGCAGATACGCAGTATTTT
CASSIGSQRGADTQYF
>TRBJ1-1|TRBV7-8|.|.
TGTGCCAGCAGCTTAGCGCAAGGACAGCTGAACACTGAAGCTTTCTTT
CASSLAQGQLNTEAFF
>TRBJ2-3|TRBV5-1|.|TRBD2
TGCGCCAGCAGCTTGGGTAGCGGGGGACCTAATACGCAGTATTTT
CASSLGSGGPNTQYF
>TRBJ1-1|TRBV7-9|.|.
TGTGCCAGCAGCTTCTCGCCTAGAGACACTGAAGCTTTCTTT
CASSFSPRDTEAFF
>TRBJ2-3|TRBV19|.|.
TGTGCCAGTAGCGTACAGGCGGCAGATACGCAGTATTTT
CASSVQAADTQYF
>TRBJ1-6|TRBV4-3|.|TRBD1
TGCGCCAGCAGCCCCCAGACAGGGACTAATTCACCCCTCCACTTT
CASSPQTGTNSPLHF
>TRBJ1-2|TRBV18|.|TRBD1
TGTGCCAGCTCAGTCGGGACAGGGGAAGAAGGCTACACCTTC
CASSVGTGEEGYTF
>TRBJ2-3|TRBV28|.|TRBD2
TGTGCCAGCAGTTTGATTAGCGGGGGGCCGCAGTATTTT
CASSLISGGPQYF
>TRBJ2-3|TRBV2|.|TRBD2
TGTGCCAGCACCCGGAGTAGCGGGGGCCCCACAGATACGCAGTATTTT
CASTRSSGGPTDTQYF
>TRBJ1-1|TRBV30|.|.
TGTGCCTGGAGTGCGTGGGCGAACACTGAAGCTTTCTTT
CAWSAWANTEAFF
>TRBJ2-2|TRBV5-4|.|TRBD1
TGTGCCAGCAGCCTCGGACAGGGAGGCGGGGAGCTGTTTTTT
CASSLGQGGGELFF
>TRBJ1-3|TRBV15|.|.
TGTGCCACCAGCCGGTGGCCGGGTTCGAGGTCTGGAAACACCATATATTTT
CATSRWPGSRSGNTIYF
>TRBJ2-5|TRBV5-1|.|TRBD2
TGCGCCAGCAGCCGCGGGGGGGAAGAGACCCAGTACTTC
CASSRGGEETQYF
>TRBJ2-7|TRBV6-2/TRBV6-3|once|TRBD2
TGTGCCAGCAGTCTGACTAGCGGGAGCTACGAGCAGTACTTC
CASSLTSGSYEQYF
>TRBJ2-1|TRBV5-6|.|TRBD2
TGTGCCAGCAGCCCAGAGACTAGCGGGGGTGACAGCTCCTACAATGAGCAGTTCTTC
CASSPETSGGDSSYNEQFF
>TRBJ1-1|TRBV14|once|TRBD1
TGTGCCAGCAGCCGACTAGACAGGGGGCTGGCTGAAGCTTTCTTT
CASSRLDRGLAEAFF
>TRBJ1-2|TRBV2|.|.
TGTGCCAGCAGTGAAGCACGGGGGGCAAACTATGGCTACACCTTC
CASSEARGANYGYTF